These T cell receptor beta chains were read from a single sample in a study of T-cell memory formation after mild COVID-19. MiXCR, applied by TCRdb to the 5' RACE reads, yields one record per CDR3 protein. The sample shows 390,000 or so distinct CDR3 sequences, about 16% of them seen only once. The sample comprised PBMCs or a T cell subset sorted from them (not recorded which). The receptors come from a man between 18 and 29 years old who had mild COVID-19 (a few samples of this study predate the infection). Cell type and time point are not known. The CDR3 runs from the conserved cysteine through the conserved F or W. The D gene is left open where the match is weak. Size tells how often a clone was seen (once, few, many) or the class of an expanded clone, and some rows leave it out.

CDR3aa: CASSQSPSVYNEQFF
CDR3nt: TGCGCCAGCAGCCAATCGCCTAGCGTGTACAATGAGCAGTTCTTC
abundance: .
v_gene: TRBV4-1
d_gene: .
j_gene: TRBJ2-1

CDR3aa: CSARDPTVGELFF
CDR3nt: TGCAGTGCTAGAGATCCGACAGTCGGGGAGCTGTTTTTT
abundance: few
v_gene: TRBV20-1
d_gene: .
j_gene: TRBJ2-2

CDR3aa: CASISPGGRGYTF
CDR3nt: TGTGCCAGCATATCCCCCGGGGGAAGAGGCTACACCTTC
abundance: many
v_gene: TRBV7-2
d_gene: .
j_gene: TRBJ1-2

CDR3aa: CASSILAASTDTQYF
CDR3nt: TGTGCCAGTAGTATACTAGCGGCTAGCACAGATACGCAGTATTTT
abundance: .
v_gene: TRBV19
d_gene: TRBD2
j_gene: TRBJ2-3

CDR3aa: CASSQRWADNSPLHF
CDR3nt: TGCGCCAGCAGCCAGAGGTGGGCAGATAATTCACCCCTCCACTTT
abundance: few
v_gene: TRBV4-1
d_gene: .
j_gene: TRBJ1-6

CDR3aa: CASSLAPNSPLHF
CDR3nt: TGTGCCAGCAGCTTAGCCCCGAATTCACCCCTCCACTTT
abundance: few
v_gene: TRBV11-2
d_gene: .
j_gene: TRBJ1-6

CDR3aa: CASSVAPTGESPLHF
CDR3nt: TGTGCCAGCAGCGTAGCCCCGACAGGGGAGTCACCCCTCCACTTT
abundance: .
v_gene: TRBV9
d_gene: TRBD1
j_gene: TRBJ1-6

CDR3aa: CASSEGNSPLHF
CDR3nt: TGTGCCAGCAGCGAGGGGAATTCACCCCTCCACTTT
abundance: .
v_gene: TRBV9
d_gene: .
j_gene: TRBJ1-6

CDR3aa: CASSKLAGGGDEQFF
CDR3nt: TGTGCCAGCAGCAAACTAGCGGGGGGCGGCGATGAGCAGTTCTTC
abundance: .
v_gene: TRBV7-2
d_gene: TRBD2
j_gene: TRBJ2-1

CDR3aa: CASSAGYQETQYF
CDR3nt: TGCGCCAGCAGCGCGGGGTACCAAGAGACCCAGTACTTC
abundance: many
v_gene: TRBV5-1
d_gene: .
j_gene: TRBJ2-5

CDR3aa: CASSYSPGTRDGYTF
CDR3nt: TGTGCCAGCAGTTACTCCCCCGGGACAAGGGATGGCTACACCTTC
abundance: .
v_gene: TRBV6-2/TRBV6-3
d_gene: .
j_gene: TRBJ1-2

CDR3aa: CSARARDEGRDTQYF
CDR3nt: TGCAGTGCTAGAGCCCGGGACGAAGGAAGAGATACGCAGTATTTT
abundance: medium-sized
v_gene: TRBV20-1
d_gene: .
j_gene: TRBJ2-3

CDR3aa: CASITTQEFYYGYTF
CDR3nt: TGTGCCAGCATCACCACCCAAGAGTTCTACTATGGCTACACCTTC
abundance: few
v_gene: TRBV7-2
d_gene: .
j_gene: TRBJ1-2

CDR3aa: CASSPTVGQGGDTQYF
CDR3nt: TGTGCCAGCAGCCCTACTGTGGGACAGGGTGGAGATACGCAGTATTTT
abundance: few
v_gene: TRBV7-2
d_gene: TRBD1
j_gene: TRBJ2-3